This is a list of T cell receptor beta chains from one sample in a study of vaccination and CD4 T cells after COVID-19. Their specific antigens are unknown. MiXCR, applied by TCRdb to the PCR reads, yields one record per CDR3 protein. The sample lists some 20,000 distinct CDR3 sequences, about 68% seen once, with 3% to 4% in the top ten. The sample comprised CD4+ T cells from blood, cultured in vitro. The origin of the receptors is a human donor who had recovered from COVID-19. Both conserved end residues are part of each CDR3. D genes are given only for firm matches. Rows may omit the clone size; those that give it use once, few, many or a size class.

V gene	J gene	clone size	D gene	CDR3 DNA	CDR3 protein
TRBV7-6	TRBJ2-2	-	-	TGTGCCAGCAGCTTAGTCTCTGACAGTTCCGGGGAGCTGTTTTTT	CASSLVSDSSGELFF
TRBV11-2	TRBJ1-5	-	-	TGTGCCAGCAGCTCCGGGACAACTAGCAATCAGCCCCAGCATTTT	CASSSGTTSNQPQHF
TRBV6-5	TRBJ1-2	-	TRBD1	TGTGCCAGCAGTTACTCACCGTACCGGGACAGGGAAGGCTACACCTTC	CASSYSPYRDREGYTF
TRBV20-1	TRBJ2-1	-	TRBD2	TGCAGTGCTAGTCGCGGGAGCAATACCAATGAGCAGTTCTTC	CSASRGSNTNEQFF
TRBV23-1	TRBJ1-2	-	-	TGCGCCAGCAGTCTAGTAGGCTTCCACTATGGCTACACCTTC	CASSLVGFHYGYTF
TRBV12-3/TRBV12-4	TRBJ2-3	-	TRBD2	TGTGCCAGCAGTTTAAGTTCGCGGGGGGGAGATACGCAGTATTTT	CASSLSSRGGDTQYF
TRBV6-2/TRBV6-3	TRBJ2-5	few	TRBD2	TGTGCCAGCAGTTACGTGAGCGGGGGGGCGAAAGAGACCCAGTACTTC	CASSYVSGGAKETQYF
TRBV24-1	TRBJ2-7	few	-	TGTGCCACCAGTGCTGGCAGGGCTGGAATCGACGAGCAGTACTTC	CATSAGRAGIDEQYF
TRBV7-3	TRBJ2-7	-	-	TGTGCCAGCAGCTTAAAGCGCGGGAACTCCTACGAGCAGTACTTC	CASSLKRGNSYEQYF
TRBV7-2	TRBJ1-1	-	-	TGTGCCAGCAGCTGGGGGGTAGCAACTGAAGCTTTCTTT	CASSWGVATEAFF
TRBV6-5	TRBJ2-3	-	TRBD2	TGTGCCAGCAGTTCCGCACCGGGAATCCAAGCGGGAGGGCCGACAGATACGCAGTATTTT	CASSSAPGIQAGGPTDTQYF
TRBV12-3/TRBV12-4	TRBJ2-1	-	-	TGTGCCAGCAGTTTAGAATTGAGCAGGGGTACCTACAATGAGCAGTTCTTC	CASSLELSRGTYNEQFF
TRBV20-1	TRBJ1-2	-	-	TGCAGTGCTCGCAGGTTTAGTAGCTATGGCTACACCTTC	CSARRFSSYGYTF
TRBV6-2/TRBV6-3	TRBJ1-1	-	TRBD1	TGTGCCAGCAGAGCGACAGGGACCACTGAAGCTTTCTTT	CASRATGTTEAFF
TRBV7-6	TRBJ2-2	few	-	TGTGCCAGCAGCTTAGTCAGGAGGACCGGGGAGCTGTTTTTT	CASSLVRRTGELFF
TRBV6-2/TRBV6-3	TRBJ1-1	-	-	TGTGCCAGCAGTTACCTGTCAGGGGCGTTGAACACTGAAGCTTTCTTT	CASSYLSGALNTEAFF
TRBV20-1	TRBJ2-1	-	TRBD2	TGCAGTGCTAGAGACCCGGGAGGAACTAGCGGGTACAATGAGCAGTTCTTC	CSARDPGGTSGYNEQFF
TRBV12-3/TRBV12-4	TRBJ2-3	-	-	TGTGCCAGCAGTTTCCGACAGAGCACAGATACGCAGTATTTT	CASSFRQSTDTQYF
TRBV5-4	TRBJ2-3	few	-	TGTGCCAGCAGCCCTGACGCCCTACTAGACACAGATACGCAGTATTTT	CASSPDALLDTDTQYF
TRBV2	TRBJ1-5	few	-	TGTGCCAGCATGGGGCATGGCAATCAGCCCCAGCATTTT	CASMGHGNQPQHF
TRBV7-8	TRBJ2-1	-	TRBD1	TGTGCCAGCAGTCACCGGGACAGGGGACCCAATGAGCAGTTCTTC	CASSHRDRGPNEQFF
TRBV11-2	TRBJ1-2	-	TRBD1	TGTGCCAGCAGCCCCAGGACAGGGGGAGGCTACACCTTC	CASSPRTGGGYTF
TRBV7-2	TRBJ1-4	-	-	TGTGCCAGCAGCTTAGGAGGGTCACCTAATGAAAAACTGTTTTTT	CASSLGGSPNEKLFF
TRBV7-2	TRBJ2-2	once	-	TGTGCCAGCAGCCAAATACGTTCCACCGGGGAGCTGTTTTTT	CASSQIRSTGELFF
TRBV27	TRBJ1-5	once	TRBD1	TGTGCCAGCAGTTTCTCCGGGACAGGGTTAGGAAATCAGCCCCAGCATTTT	CASSFSGTGLGNQPQHF
TRBV10-1	TRBJ2-7	once	-	TGCGCCAGCACCATCCGCTCGATACCTCCCTACGAGCAGTACTTC	CASTIRSIPPYEQYF